The 13 T cell receptor beta chains given below trace back to one sample, sequenced in a study of shared clonotypes between healthy human individuals. Only in-frame clones appear in the TCRdb table, and some are missing; sequencing was by immunoSEQ multiplex PCR. Of about 1 million clones in the sample, roughly 70% were seen once. Sequenced material: memory CD4+ T cells sorted from blood. Specified subset: CD45RA-negative fraction. These receptors were collected from a man younger than 35 in good health.

This clone appeared a few times. The chain links TRBV5-1 to TRBJ1-5; 9 bases fit TRBD1. The germline V gene has CDR1 SGHRS and CDR2 YFSETQ. V lost 3 bases and J lost 3; bases outside the gene matches: 1. This CDR3 contains 14 residues. CDR3 region: CASSWTGDNQPQHF. In DNA form, the CDR3 reads TGCGCCAGCAGCTGGACAGGGGACAATCAGCCCCAGCATTTT.

In this sample, this clone turned up a few times. The gene calls are TRBV10-3 and TRBJ2-6; the D gene could be TRBD1 or TRBD2 (5 bases each). Germline CDR1 ENHRY, CDR2 SYGVKD. The CDR3 runs to 13 residues. Trimming removed 10 bases at V and 0 bases at J, with 7 bases between. Here the CDR3 reads CATGASGANVLTF. The CDR3 DNA reads as TGTGCCACCGGGGCCTCTGGGGCCAACGTCCTGACTTTC.

With regard to this clone: This sample includes further DNA sequences coding for the same CDR3. This chain connects TRBV18 to TRBJ2-5, with no clear D. This CDR3 comprises 12 residues. Germline V gene data show CDR1 as KGHSH and CDR2 as LQKENI. Trimming removed 3 bases at V and 4 bases at J, with 6 bases between. CDR3 region: CASSPNRETQYF. The CDR3 region has the DNA TGTGCCAGCTCACCGAATCGAGAGACCCAGTACTTC. The full variable domain, in which reference TRBV18 and TRBJ2-5 provide the parts outside the CDR3, is NAGVMQNPRHLVRRRGQEARLRCSPMKGHSHVYWYRQLPEEGLKFMVYLQKENIIDESGMPKERFSAEFPKEGPSILRIQQVVRGDSAAYFCASSPNRETQYFGPGTRLLVL.

This rearrangement joins TRBV6-6 to TRBJ2-1, with D unclear. Trimming left V 4 bases short and J 6 bases short, with 13 bases between. Per germline, CDR1 MNHNY and CDR2 SVGAGI (reference sequence). There are 14 residues in the CDR3. As DNA, the CDR3 is TGTGCCAGCAGTTTCTCGACCACACGCAATGAGCAGTTCTTC. It translates to CASSFSTTRNEQFF.

Concerning this clone itself: Within the sample, other DNA sequences also encode this same CDR3. J is TRBJ2-5 and V is TRBV11-2, with D possibly being TRBD2 (5 bases). The germline CDR1 and CDR2 sequences are SGHAT and FQNNGV. The CDR3 loop spans 13 amino acids. V dropped 3 bases and J dropped 4 bases, with 9 bases sitting between them. The CDR3 reads CASSFPGVETQYF. CDR3 DNA: TGTGCCAGCAGCTTCCCCGGGGTAGAGACCCAGTACTTC.

This clone has only a few counts. The CDR3 DNA is TGTGCCAGCAGCTCGGGGTTTGATAATTCACCCCTCCACTTT. This translates into CASSSGFDNSPLHF. This chain links TRBV5-4 with TRBJ1-6, with D unresolved. Germline V lookup: CDR1 SGHNT, CDR2 YYREEE (reference sequence). The CDR3 contains 14 residues. The V end was cut by 3 bases, the J end by 5 bases, with 9 bases between. The variable domain in full, with the rest retrieved from reference TRBV5-4 and TRBJ1-6, is ETGVTQSPTHLIKTRGQQVTLRCSSQSGHNTVSWYQQALGQGPQFIFQYYREEENGRGNFPPRFSGLQFPNYSSELNVNALELDDSALYLCASSSGFDNSPLHFGNGTRLTVT.

This clone has more than one count but fewer than ten. J is TRBJ1-6 and V is TRBV5-1; possible D gene TRBD1, 5 bases. V lost 0 bases to trimming and J lost 7 bases, with 11 bases between them. This CDR3 region has 15 residues. Germline CDR1 is SGHRS and CDR2 is YFSETQ. The CDR3 sequence is CASSLDPGTNSPLHF. The CDR3 DNA follows: TGCGCCAGCAGCTTGGATCCGGGGACCAATTCACCCCTCCACTTT.

This chain connects TRBV19 to TRBJ1-5, with D maybe TRBD1 (5 bases). The CDR3 loop spans 15 amino acids. The V gene's germline CDR1 is LNHDA and CDR2 SQIVND (reference sequence). The germline V and J ends were trimmed by 0 bases and 5 bases, with 11 bases remaining between them. The CDR3 reads CASSIEGWGYQPQHF. As DNA, the CDR3 is TGTGCCAGTAGTATAGAAGGGTGGGGCTATCAGCCCCAGCATTTT.

The chain couples TRBV5-1 to TRBJ1-1; D may be TRBD1 (5 bases). V was shortened by 7 bases and J by 3 bases, with 16 bases between the two germline ends. CDR1 is SGHRS, CDR2 YFSETQ, per germline. The CDR3 loop spans 14 amino acids. As DNA, the CDR3 is TGCGCCAGCCAGACAGCGTTACGGGACACTGAAGCTTTCTTT. Encoded protein: CASQTALRDTEAFF.

The rearrangement joins TRBV28 to TRBJ1-2; a possible D gene is TRBD1 (5 bases). Trimming removed 3 bases at V and 0 bases at J, with 11 bases between. This CDR3 is 15 amino acids long. The germline gives CDR1 MDHEN, CDR2 SYDVKM. The CDR3 bases are TGTGCCAGCAGTTTCGGGGGGGTAGCTAACTATGGCTACACCTTC. Translated, it gives CASSFGGVANYGYTF.

The V gene is TRBV5-1, the J gene TRBJ2-2; D unclear. Germline assignment: CDR1 SGHRS and CDR2 YFSETQ. The CDR3 sequence is 16 residues long. V was clipped by 4 bases and J by 5 bases, with 18 bases between them. The CDR3 region is CASSGGRTYKTGELFF. The CDR3 DNA follows: TGCGCCAGCAGCGGCGGACGGACGTACAAAACCGGGGAGCTGTTTTTT.

V usage is TRBV7-2 and J usage is TRBJ2-1; D remains ambiguous. This CDR3 comprises 15 residues. V lost 3 bases, J lost 1 base, and 10 bases lay in between. CDR1 is SGHTA and CDR2 is FQGNSA in the germline V gene. The CDR3 nucleotides are TGTGCCAGCAGCTTTGGACGGCAGTCCTACAATGAGCAGTTCTTC. Its translation is CASSFGRQSYNEQFF.

The V gene is TRBV11-2, the J gene TRBJ2-2; 9 bases fit TRBD1. CDR1 SGHAT and CDR2 FQNNGV come from the germline V gene. This CDR3 is 16 amino acids long. The junction had 8 bases not matched to a gene; V was cut back by 6 bases and J by 3 bases. This CDR3 is CASSPGQGLYTGELFF. The CDR3 DNA reads TGTGCCAGCAGTCCTGGACAGGGGTTGTACACCGGGGAGCTGTTTTTT.